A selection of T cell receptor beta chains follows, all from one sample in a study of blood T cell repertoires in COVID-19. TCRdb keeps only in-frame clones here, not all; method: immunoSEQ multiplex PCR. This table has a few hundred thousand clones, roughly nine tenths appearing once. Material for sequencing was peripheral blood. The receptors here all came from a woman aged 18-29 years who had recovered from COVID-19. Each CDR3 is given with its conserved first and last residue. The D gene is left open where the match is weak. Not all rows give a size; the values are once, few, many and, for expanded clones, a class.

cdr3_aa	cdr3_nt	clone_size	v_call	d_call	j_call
CASSKGRLAGVYEQYF	TGTGCCAGCAGCAAAGGTCGGCTAGCGGGAGTATACGAGCAGTACTTC	.	TRBV5-6	TRBD2	TRBJ2-7
CASSRGQYQPQHF	TGTGCCAGCAGCCGCGGACAGTATCAGCCCCAGCATTTT	.	TRBV7-8	.	TRBJ1-5
CASSISRLAKNIQYF	TGTGCCAGTAGTATTTCCAGATTAGCCAAAAACATTCAGTACTTC	.	TRBV19	.	TRBJ2-4
CSVEFATSDTDTQYF	TGCAGCGTTGAATTCGCGACTAGTGACACAGATACGCAGTATTTT	.	TRBV29-1	.	TRBJ2-3
CATSREPDSYGYTF	TGTGCCACCAGCAGAGAACCGGACAGCTATGGCTACACCTTC	.	TRBV15	.	TRBJ1-2
CASSPGTGNEQYF	TGTGCCAGCAGCCCCGGGACAGGGAACGAGCAGTACTTC	.	TRBV9	TRBD1	TRBJ2-7
CASSRDRGADEQYF	TGTGCCAGCAGCCGAGACAGGGGGGCGGACGAGCAGTACTTC	.	TRBV7-7	TRBD1	TRBJ2-7
CATSLRLAGYNEQFF	TGTGCCACCAGCTTAAGACTAGCGGGGTACAATGAGCAGTTCTTC	.	TRBV15	TRBD2	TRBJ2-1
CAITELAGDSVRYF	TGTGCCATCACGGAACTAGCGGGAGATTCGGTTAGGTATTTT	once	TRBV10-3	TRBD2	TRBJ2-3
CASSQPGFHEQYF	TGTGCCAGCAGCCAACCAGGGTTCCACGAGCAGTACTTC	.	TRBV3-1/TRBV3-2	.	TRBJ2-7
CASSWESEETQYF	TGTGCCAGCAGTTGGGAGTCAGAAGAGACCCAGTACTTC	.	TRBV13	.	TRBJ2-5
CSAGQTNTGELFF	TGCAGCGCGGGACAGACGAACACCGGGGAGCTGTTTTTT	.	TRBV29-1	TRBD1	TRBJ2-2
CASSLTGNTEAFF	TGTGCCAGCAGTTTGACAGGTAACACTGAAGCTTTCTTT	.	TRBV6-5	.	TRBJ1-1
CASSLVNGDEQYF	TGTGCCAGCAGCTTAGTCAACGGAGACGAGCAGTACTTC	.	TRBV11-3	.	TRBJ2-7
CASSESKVAGFTDTQYF	TGTGCCAGCAGCGAGTCGAAAGTAGCGGGGTTCACAGATACGCAGTATTTT	.	TRBV25-1	TRBD2	TRBJ2-3
CASSEDEGSPLHF	TGTGCCAGCAGCGAGGATGAGGGTTCACCCCTCCACTTT	.	TRBV9	.	TRBJ1-6
CASSRGGLAGGSIQYF	TGTGCCAGTAGCAGAGGGGGACTAGCGGGAGGAAGCATTCAGTACTTC	.	TRBV19	TRBD2	TRBJ2-4
CASSIGTGSTDTQYF	TGTGCCAGTAGTATAGGGACGGGGAGCACAGATACGCAGTATTTT	.	TRBV19	.	TRBJ2-3
CASSESNGGRPYEQYF	TGTGCCAGCAGTGAATCTAATGGAGGAAGGCCCTACGAGCAGTACTTC	few	TRBV25-1	.	TRBJ2-7
CASSYPAGEAFF	TGTGCCAGCAGTTATCCCGCGGGTGAAGCTTTCTTT	.	TRBV6-2/TRBV6-3	.	TRBJ1-1